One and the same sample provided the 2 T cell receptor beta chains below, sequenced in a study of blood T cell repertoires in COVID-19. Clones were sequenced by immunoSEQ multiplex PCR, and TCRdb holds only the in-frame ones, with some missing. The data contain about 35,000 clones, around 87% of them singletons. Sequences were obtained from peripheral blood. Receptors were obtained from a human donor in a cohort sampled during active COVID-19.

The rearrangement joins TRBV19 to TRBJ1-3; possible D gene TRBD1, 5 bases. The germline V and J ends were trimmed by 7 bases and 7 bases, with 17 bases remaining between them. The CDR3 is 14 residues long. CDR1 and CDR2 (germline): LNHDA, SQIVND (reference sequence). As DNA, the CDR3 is TGTGCCAGTAAAAGACAGATAGGATGGAACACCATATATTTT. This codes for CASKRQIGWNTIYF.

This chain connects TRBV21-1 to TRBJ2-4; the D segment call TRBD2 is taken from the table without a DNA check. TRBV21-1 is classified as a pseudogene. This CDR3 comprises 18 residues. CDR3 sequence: CASSYHSERGAAKNIQYF. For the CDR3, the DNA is TGTGCCAGCAGCTACCACTCGGAGCGGGGGGCGGCCAAAAACATTCAGTACTTC.